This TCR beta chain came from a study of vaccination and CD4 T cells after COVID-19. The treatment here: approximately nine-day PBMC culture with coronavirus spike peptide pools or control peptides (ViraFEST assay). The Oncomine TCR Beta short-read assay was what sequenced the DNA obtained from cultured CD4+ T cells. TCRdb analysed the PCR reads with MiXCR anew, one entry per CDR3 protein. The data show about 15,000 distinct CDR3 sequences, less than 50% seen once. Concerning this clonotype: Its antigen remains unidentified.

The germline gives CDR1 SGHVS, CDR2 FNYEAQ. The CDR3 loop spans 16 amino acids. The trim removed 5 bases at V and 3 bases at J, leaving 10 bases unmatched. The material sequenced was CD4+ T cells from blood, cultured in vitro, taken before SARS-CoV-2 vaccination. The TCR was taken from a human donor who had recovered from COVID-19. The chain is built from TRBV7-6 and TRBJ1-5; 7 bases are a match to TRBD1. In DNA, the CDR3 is TGTGCCAGCAGCCCTACGGTTGGGACAGACAATCAGCCCCAGCATTTT. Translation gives CASSPTVGTDNQPQHF.